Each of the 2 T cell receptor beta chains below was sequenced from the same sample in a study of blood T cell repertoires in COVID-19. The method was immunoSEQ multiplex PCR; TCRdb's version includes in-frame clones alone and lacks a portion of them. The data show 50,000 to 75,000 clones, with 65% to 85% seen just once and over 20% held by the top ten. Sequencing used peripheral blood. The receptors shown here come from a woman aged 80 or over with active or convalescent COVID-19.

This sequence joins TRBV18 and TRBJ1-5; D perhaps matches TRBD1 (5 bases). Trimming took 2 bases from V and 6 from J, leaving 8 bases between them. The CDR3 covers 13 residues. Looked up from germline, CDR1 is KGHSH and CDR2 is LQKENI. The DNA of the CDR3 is TGTGCCAGCTCACCATCCGACAGTCAGCCCCAGCATTTT. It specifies CASSPSDSQPQHF.

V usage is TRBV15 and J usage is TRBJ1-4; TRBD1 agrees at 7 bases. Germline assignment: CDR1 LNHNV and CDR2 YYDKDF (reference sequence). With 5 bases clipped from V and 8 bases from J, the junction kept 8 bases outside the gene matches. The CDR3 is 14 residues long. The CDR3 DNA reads TGTGCCACCAGCCTCCGGGACAGTGACGAAAAACTGTTTTTT. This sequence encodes CATSLRDSDEKLFF.